The 28 T cell receptor beta chains reported below all come from one sample, sequenced in a study of shared clonotypes between healthy human individuals. Assay used: immunoSEQ multiplex PCR; TCRdb lists only in-frame clones, some missing. The table lists under 1,100,000 clones, about 74% of them singletons. The sample taken for sequencing was memory CD4+ T cells sorted from blood. Subset defined: CD45RA-negative fraction. These receptor sequences come from a man in his late teens or twenties in good health.

Remarks on this clone: Other DNA sequences from this sample encode an identical CDR3 as well. The rearrangement uses TRBV18 and TRBJ1-2; 7 nucleotides align to TRBD1. CDR1 is KGHSH, CDR2 LQKENI, per germline. The CDR3 is made up of 13 amino acids. V lost 3 bases, J lost 4 bases, and 2 bases stayed unmatched. In DNA form, the CDR3 reads TGTGCCAGCTCACCGGACAGGCTCTATGGCTACACCTTC. It translates to CASSPDRLYGYTF.

This clone has a handful of counts. This chain connects TRBV27 to TRBJ1-1; D may be TRBD1 (6 bases). Germline V lookup: CDR1 MNHEY, CDR2 SMNVEV (reference sequence). V shed 5 bases and J shed 3 bases, with 13 bases lying between them. CDR3 length: 14 amino acids. The CDR3 DNA reads as TGTGCCAGCAGTCCTCATGGACAGTACACTGAAGCTTTCTTT. Residues: CASSPHGQYTEAFF.

The chain carries TRBV20-1 and TRBJ2-3; D is uncertain. Trimming took off 6 bases at V and 11 bases at J, with 15 bases between the two ends. Germline lookup yields CDR1 DFQATT and CDR2 SNEGSKA (reference sequence). This CDR3 has 11 amino acids. In nucleotides, the CDR3 is TGCAGTGCGCCGACCAAGATCAAGCAGTATTTT. Residues: CSAPTKIKQYF.

The chain employs TRBV11-3 and TRBJ1-3; no reliable D call. The CDR3 runs 17 residues. V lost 4 bases, J lost 0 bases, and 16 bases lay in between. Germline assignment: CDR1 SGHNT and CDR2 YENEEA. This CDR3 is CASSSKGRKYSGNTIYF. The CDR3 DNA follows: TGTGCCAGCAGCTCGAAAGGACGGAAGTACTCTGGAAACACCATATATTTT.

The CDR3 sequence: CASSVTTGTWNTEAFF. The DNA for the CDR3 is TGTGCCAGCTCGGTAACGACAGGGACCTGGAACACTGAAGCTTTCTTT. The chain combines TRBV18 with TRBJ1-1, with 7 bases lining up with TRBD1. Germline CDR1 reads KGHSH; CDR2 reads LQKENI. V shed 6 bases, J shed 1 base, and the junction held 11 bases outside the gene matches. The CDR3 spans 16 residues.

This rearrangement joins TRBV5-1 to TRBJ1-5; 8 bases are shared with TRBD1. Germline CDR1 and CDR2: SGHRS and YFSETQ. V lost 2 bases to trimming and J lost 10 bases; unmatched junction nucleotides: 5. The CDR3 spans 13 residues. The CDR3 bases are TGCGCCAGCAGCTTATCACAGGGGGACCCCCAGCATTTT. Translated: CASSLSQGDPQHF.

In regard to this clone: Additional DNA sequences in this sample encode the identical CDR3. The rearrangement joins TRBV19 to TRBJ1-5, with D possibly matching TRBD1 (5 bases). Germline CDR1 reads LNHDA; CDR2 reads SQIVND (reference sequence). The CDR3 spans 13 residues. V was trimmed by 4 bases and J by 6 bases, leaving 10 bases between them. CDR3 amino acids: CASSRQGGQPQHF. The CDR3 nucleotides are TGTGCCAGTAGTAGGCAGGGCGGTCAGCCCCAGCATTTT.

The rearrangement uses TRBV29-1 and TRBJ2-3; maybe TRBD2 (5 bases). Germline V gene data show CDR1 as SQVTM and CDR2 as ANQGSEA. The CDR3 runs to 13 residues. Deletions cut 4 bases from V and 5 bases from J, with 13 bases between. The CDR3 sequence is CSVAVRVQDTQYF. DNA of the CDR3: TGCAGCGTTGCGGTGCGGGTCCAAGATACGCAGTATTTT.

The chain couples TRBV19 to TRBJ2-5; 7 positions agree with TRBD1. Trimming took 5 bases from V and 2 from J; bases not matched to a gene: 5. The CDR3 is 14 amino acids. From germline, CDR1 is LNHDA and CDR2 SQIVND (reference sequence). The CDR3 is CASSGRGWQETQYF. CDR3 nucleotide sequence: TGTGCCAGTAGTGGCAGGGGGTGGCAAGAGACCCAGTACTTC.

This clone showed up just once. The likely explanation is a read error, given a far larger clone one base away. The J gene is TRBJ1-2, the V gene TRBV5-1, with D uncertain. Germline CDR1 SGHRS, CDR2 YFSETQ. The CDR3 is 16 residues long. Trimming removed 4 bases at V and 2 bases at J, with 18 bases between. This chain's CDR3 is CASSPLSEPTNYGYTF. CDR3 DNA: TGCGCCAGCAGCCCTCTTTCGGAACCGACCAACTATGGCTACACCTTC. The complete variable domain, with remaining parts taken from reference TRBV5-1 and TRBJ1-2, reads KAGVTQTPRYLIKTRGQQVTLSCSPISGHRSVSWYQQTPGQGLQFLFEYFSETQRNKGNFPGRFSGRQFSNSRSEMNVSTLELGDSALYLCASSPLSEPTNYGYTFGSGTRLTVV.

This clone was observed a handful of times. The chain recombines TRBV29-1 with TRBJ1-1; the D gene is possibly TRBD1 (6 bases). The CDR3 is made up of 13 amino acids. The germline V gene has CDR1 SQVTM and CDR2 ANQGSEA. The germline V and J ends were trimmed by 4 bases and 4 bases, with 13 bases remaining between them. In nucleotides, the CDR3 is TGCAGCGTTGCACAGGGCCCCCTCACTGAAGCTTTCTTT. It codes for CSVAQGPLTEAFF. Full variable domain (missing parts from reference TRBV29-1 and TRBJ1-1): SAVISQKPSRDICQRGTSLTIQCQVDSQVTMMFWYRQQPGQSLTLIATANQGSEATYESGFVIDKFPISRPNLTFSTLTVSNMSPEDSSIYLCSVAQGPLTEAFFGQGTRLTVV.

V gene TRBV5-4 combines with J gene TRBJ2-7; D is uncertain. The CDR3 totals 15 residues. Trimming removed 0 bases from V and 2 bases from J, with 12 bases in between. In germline, CDR1 is SGHNT, CDR2 YYREEE (reference sequence). CDR3 sequence reads: CASSLEANNAYEQYF. In DNA, the CDR3 is TGTGCCAGCAGCTTGGAAGCGAACAATGCCTACGAGCAGTACTTC. Combining the CDR3 with reference TRBV5-4 and TRBJ2-7 gives the whole variable domain ETGVTQSPTHLIKTRGQQVTLRCSSQSGHNTVSWYQQALGQGPQFIFQYYREEENGRGNFPPRFSGLQFPNYSSELNVNALELDDSALYLCASSLEANNAYEQYFGPGTRLTVT.

The V and J genes are TRBV19 and TRBJ2-6; possible D gene TRBD2, 6 bases. This CDR3 has 17 residues. Germline V gives CDR1 LNHDA, CDR2 SQIVND (reference sequence). V lost 5 bases, J lost 0 bases, and 14 bases lay in between. CDR3 sequence (DNA): TGTGCCAGTAGTTCGGGGGAAATCTACTCTGGGGCCAACGTCCTGACTTTC. Translated, it gives CASSSGEIYSGANVLTF.

V gene TRBV7-6 combines with J gene TRBJ2-7, with D possibly matching TRBD2 (7 bases). Between the trimmed V and J ends, which lost 5 bases and 2 bases, there was a span of 13 bases. Germline loops: CDR1 SGHVS, CDR2 FNYEAQ. The CDR3 is made up of 14 amino acids. This CDR3 reads CASSPSGGPYEQYF. The CDR3 DNA is TGTGCCAGCAGCCCCTCGGGGGGCCCCTACGAGCAGTACTTC.

For this clone: Other DNA sequences in the sample encode the same CDR3. This chain connects TRBV27 to TRBJ2-7; D is unclear. The CDR3 consists of 11 residues. Germline V lookup: CDR1 MNHEY, CDR2 SMNVEV (reference sequence). Trimming stripped 8 bases from V and 3 bases from J, with 8 bases between. Here the CDR3 DNA reads TGTGCCAGCGGCCGTTTCTACGAGCAGTACTTC. Protein product: CASGRFYEQYF.

V and J are TRBV2 and TRBJ2-7; tentative D call: TRBD2 (5 bases). CDR1 and CDR2 (germline): SNHLY, FYNNEI. CDR3 length: 15 amino acids. The V and J ends lost 6 bases and 6 bases respectively, with 21 bases between them. The CDR3: CASSFLEGSASEQYF. In nucleotides, the CDR3 is TGTGCCAGCAGCTTCCTTGAGGGATCGGCCTCCGAGCAGTACTTC.

This clone was found a few times. The gene calls are TRBV27 and TRBJ2-1, with 7 bases lining up with TRBD1. CDR1 and CDR2 (germline): MNHEY, SMNVEV (reference sequence). The CDR3 has 18 residues. Trimming cost V 5 bases and J 0 bases; bases outside gene matches: 13. CDR3 nucleotide sequence: TGTGCCAGCAGTCGTACCCCGGGACAGAAGAGCTCCTACAATGAGCAGTTCTTC. Protein product: CASSRTPGQKSSYNEQFF.

The gene calls are TRBV5-1 and TRBJ1-6, with D unresolved. In germline, CDR1 is SGHRS, CDR2 YFSETQ. CDR3 length: 15 amino acids. Trimming stripped 0 bases from V and 5 bases from J, with 9 bases between. The CDR3 DNA follows: TGCGCCAGCAGCTTGGTCAACCGGGATAATTCACCCCTCCACTTT. Translated: CASSLVNRDNSPLHF.

The table lists this clone with a few counts. The rearrangement joins TRBV30 to TRBJ1-2, with a possible D match to TRBD1 (5 bases). CDR3 length: 10 residues. Germline loops: CDR1 GTSNPN, CDR2 SVGIG (reference sequence). CDR3 region: CAQGNYGYTF. The CDR3 bases are TGTGCGCAGGGAAACTATGGCTACACCTTC.

The sample holds many counts of this clone. V and J are TRBV29-1 and TRBJ1-1, with a weak D call TRBD1 (5 bases). The length of the CDR3 is 11 residues. Trimming stripped 8 bases from V and 4 bases from J, with 11 bases between. Germline CDR1 and CDR2: SQVTM and ANQGSEA. CDR3 in amino acids: CSTTVATEAFF. CDR3 nucleotides: TGCAGCACGACAGTTGCCACTGAAGCTTTCTTT.

The rearrangement links TRBV6-5 to TRBJ2-5; D not resolved. Trimming removed 4 bases from V and 4 bases from J, with 13 bases in between. This CDR3 has 14 residues. Germline lookup yields CDR1 MNHEY and CDR2 SVGAGI. CDR3 loop: CASSLNQWVETQYF. Written as DNA, the CDR3 is TGTGCCAGCAGTTTAAATCAGTGGGTAGAGACCCAGTACTTC.

The chain couples TRBV18 to TRBJ2-1; 8 bases align to TRBD1. The CDR3 loop spans 16 amino acids. The ends lost 6 bases at V and 2 bases at J; junction bases unmatched: 9. Looked up from germline, CDR1 is KGHSH and CDR2 is LQKENI. The CDR3 nucleotides read TGTGCCAGCTCGCGAGGACAGGGAGTCGCCTACAATGAGCAGTTCTTC. It yields the protein CASSRGQGVAYNEQFF.

The chain has TRBV27 and TRBJ1-1; tentative D call: TRBD1 (5 bases). The CDR3 sequence is 14 residues long. Germline values: CDR1 MNHEY, CDR2 SMNVEV (reference sequence). The V and J ends lost 4 bases and 0 bases respectively, with 9 bases between them. CDR3 DNA: TGTGCCAGCAGTTCCGGGGGGTTGAACACTGAAGCTTTCTTT. Its protein is CASSSGGLNTEAFF.

V and J are TRBV29-1 and TRBJ2-5; D gene unclear. The V gene lost 4 bases and the J gene lost 5 bases, with 11 bases spanning the gap. Per the germline V gene, CDR1 is SQVTM and CDR2 is ANQGSEA. This CDR3 spans 12 amino acids. The CDR3 coding sequence is TGCAGCGTTGTAAGGCAGTTCGAGACCCAGTACTTC. Translated, it gives CSVVRQFETQYF.

In its sample, this clone was seen a few times. The rearrangement links TRBV6-6 to TRBJ2-1, with 9 bases lining up with TRBD2. The length of the CDR3 is 15 residues. The germline V gene has CDR1 MNHNY and CDR2 SVGAGI (reference sequence). Germline trimming cut 2 bases from V and 7 bases from J; bases unmatched to any gene: 6. The CDR3 nucleotides are TGTGCCAGCAGTTACCTTAGCGGGAGTATAAATGAGCAGTTCTTC. Its protein product is CASSYLSGSINEQFF.

V is TRBV27 and J is TRBJ1-5; D possibly corresponds to TRBD1 (6 bases). In germline, CDR1 is MNHEY, CDR2 SMNVEV (reference sequence). The CDR3 covers 15 residues. The V and J ends lost 2 bases and 7 bases respectively, with 15 bases between them. The CDR3: CASSLDGGGRQPQHF. For the CDR3, the DNA is TGTGCCAGCAGTTTAGATGGTGGGGGCCGACAGCCCCAGCATTTT.

This clone was seen once. The rearrangement uses TRBV7-2 and TRBJ2-7; 7 bases are shared with TRBD1. This CDR3 spans 14 amino acids. Germline V gene data show CDR1 as SGHTA and CDR2 as FQGNSA. With V trimmed by 4 bases and J by 3 bases, 6 bases remained unmatched. This chain's CDR3 is CASSSRDRYYEQYF. In DNA form, the CDR3 reads TGTGCCAGCAGCTCCCGGGACAGATACTACGAGCAGTACTTC.

This clone was picked up one time. The chain has TRBV7-2 and TRBJ2-7; D is unclear. Germline V gene data show CDR1 as SGHTA and CDR2 as FQGNSA. The CDR3 spans 13 residues. V was shortened by 1 base and J by 4 bases, with 8 bases between the two germline ends. The DNA of the CDR3 is TGTGCCAGCAGCTTAGGACTTTGGTACGAGCAGTACTTC. Translation: CASSLGLWYEQYF.